This T cell receptor beta chain was recorded in a study of T-cell memory formation after mild COVID-19 (dated by TCRdb to about 2021). With respect to the entire study: TCR sequence clusters from the two donors were largely donor specific. In two donors, T-cell clones that expanded and contracted after mild COVID-19 were tracked by sequencing TCRalpha and TCRbeta repertoires over time. Two young, previously healthy adult volunteers made up the cohort, one male and one female. The study at large found these results: Some responding clones were found in pre-infection memory, which suggests that pre-existing cross-reactive memory T cells took part in the SARS-CoV-2 response. SARS-CoV-2 specificity of the second-wave clones peaking on day 37 was not confirmed. Balanced CD4/CD8 phenotypes were observed for clones contracting from day 15 to 85, whereas a bias towards CD4+ was observed for a second wave of clones expanding from day 15 to 37. The study included only a couple of mild cases, and larger cohorts that include severe cases with pre-infection samples were judged to be necessary. Contracting CD4+ clones turned up mainly in the CM and EM memory subsets, whereas EMRA was where CD8+ clones were enriched.

CDR1 and CDR2 are drawn from the germline V gene: SGDLS, YYNGEE. Relative to germline, V is 2 bases shorter and J is 2 bases shorter, with 11 bases between their ends. The cysteine opens and the phenylalanine closes a CDR3 of 14 amino acids. Only the CDR3 DNA is retained, 42 bases long and in frame from the first base. Ficoll-Paque density gradient centrifugation was the method used to isolate PBMCs. The table lists this clonotype with a few counts. Its antigen remains unidentified. No qualities accompany the bases; no much larger clone lies one base away. This sample was sequenced with an Illumina NovaSeq 6000. Using 5'RACE with constant-segment primers, TCRalpha and TCRbeta cDNA libraries were constructed, with sample barcodes and unique molecular identifiers added in the process. Trizol reagent was used to extract RNA from every sample. The libraries were amplified in two PCR steps, and the second step added a second sample barcode and Illumina TruSeq adapters. The libraries were sequenced on an Illumina NovaSeq using 2 x 150 bp paired-end reads. The paper's data handling went like this. Reads were demultiplexed and collapsed into UMI-guided consensus sequences with migec v1.2.7. Using mixcr v2.1.11, UMI consensuses were aligned to TRA and TRB V and J templates and then assembled into clonotypes. A clonotype was counted as expanded or contracted only if both edgeR and NoisET called the change significant, with noise models trained on biological replicates. For edgeR calls, a false discovery rate-adjusted p below 0.01 and a log2 fold-change threshold of 1 were applied. PCA with hierarchical clustering of max-normalized trajectories of the 1000 most abundant clonotypes was used as exploratory dynamics analysis. Separately sequenced CD4+ and CD8+ repertoires were used to assign a CD4 or CD8 phenotype to each responding clone. TCRdb trimmed public reads at Q25 via fastp, called clones via MiXCR and kept in-frame beta chains. Rows matching on CDR3 protein sequence are summarized as one entry with the most common DNA and genes. V and J calls and clone size were set by TCRdb, not the authors. The sample table lists 550,000 to 700,000 distinct CDR3 sequences, over 15% of them with a count of one. More than 10% of the sample goes to the ten largest clones.

Recombination connected TRBV9 to TRBJ2-7, and TRBD1 may be the D gene, going by 5 matching bases. Sequencing used PBMCs or a T cell subset sorted from them (not recorded which). The sequence came from an adult woman who had mild COVID-19 (a few samples of this study predate the infection). The sample titles of this study are shuffled in the database, so cell type and time point are left out; the donor was told from shared clones. The encoded CDR3 is CASSVRDIAYEQYF. The sequenced DNA is TGTGCCAGCAGCGTCAGGGATATAGCCTACGAGCAGTACTTC.